Below, 20 T cell receptor beta chains from the same sample are listed, as sequenced in a study of cytomegalovirus exposure and HLA in healthy donors. The PCR was carried out with 60 Vbeta primers and 13 Jbeta primers. The method was immunoSEQ multiplex PCR; TCRdb's version includes in-frame clones alone and lacks a portion of them. This sample has 110,000 to 150,000 clones; less than 10% occur once, and the top ten carry 1.5% to 2%. The sequencing input was PBMCs. These receptors came from a male donor in good health and CMV-seronegative.

The rearrangement links TRBV5-4 to TRBJ2-7; the D gene is possibly TRBD1 (5 bases). In germline, CDR1 is SGHNT, CDR2 YYREEE (reference sequence). The CDR3 runs to 14 residues. V lost 1 base to trimming and J lost 6 bases, with 14 bases between them. The CDR3 DNA reads TGTGCCAGCAGCTTGCCCAGGGCCGGTAGCGAGCAGTACTTC. Translated: CASSLPRAGSEQYF.

This clone has just a few counts. V and J are TRBV7-5 and TRBJ1-6; the table gives TRBD1 as D, unverified against the DNA. TRBV7-5 is noted as a pseudogene. This CDR3 comprises 18 residues. This CDR3 reads CARSCWGPKSSYNSPLHF. CDR3 DNA: TGTGCCAGAAGTTGCTGGGGGCCGAAGAGCTCCTATAATTCACCCCTCCACTTT.

Only a few counts were recorded for this clone. The genes are TRBV27 and TRBJ1-6; D gene ambiguous. This CDR3 is 14 amino acids long. Germline V gives CDR1 MNHEY, CDR2 SMNVEV (reference sequence). Trimming stripped 7 bases from V and 5 bases from J, with 12 bases between. CDR3 sequence (DNA): TGTGCCAGCACCTCCGTCGGTGATAATTCACCCCTCCACTTT. This gives the protein CASTSVGDNSPLHF.

The V call is TRBV18, the J call TRBJ2-5; 9 positions match TRBD2. CDR1 is KGHSH, CDR2 LQKENI, per germline. The V and J ends lost 3 bases and 5 bases, in that order; junction bases with no gene match: 4. This CDR3 has 14 amino acids. CDR3 sequence reads: CASSPGLAGETQYF. CDR3 in DNA: TGTGCCAGCTCACCGGGACTAGCCGGGGAGACCCAGTACTTC. The full variable domain, with the rest looked up from reference TRBV18 and TRBJ2-5, is NAGVMQNPRHLVRRRGQEARLRCSPMKGHSHVYWYRQLPEEGLKFMVYLQKENIIDESGMPKERFSAEFPKEGPSILRIQQVVRGDSAAYFCASSPGLAGETQYFGPGTRLLVL.

The CDR3 region is CASSQVPLAEETQYF. The DNA of the CDR3 is TGCGCCAGCAGCCAAGTCCCACTAGCGGAAGAGACCCAGTACTTC. The genes are TRBV4-1 and TRBJ2-5; TRBD2 aligns across 8 bases. This CDR3 is built from 15 residues. V dropped 1 base and J dropped 3; count of bases not matched to a gene: 4. Germline CDR1 MGHRA, CDR2 YSYEKL.

V gene TRBV6-5 combines with J gene TRBJ1-4, with TRBD1 matching 7 bases. The CDR3 is made up of 15 amino acids. V shed 0 bases and J 8 bases; nucleotides not matched to a gene: 6. Germline CDR1 MNHEY, CDR2 SVGAGI. CDR3 amino acids: CASSYSIRGIEKLFF. For the CDR3, the DNA is TGTGCCAGCAGTTACTCGATCAGGGGGATCGAAAAACTGTTTTTT.

This clone turned up a few times. CDR3 sequence (DNA): TGTGCCAGCAAGGCGGGAAGCTCCTACGAGCAGTACTTC. It yields the protein CASKAGSSYEQYF. The V and J genes are TRBV27 and TRBJ2-7; TRBD2 might be the D (6 bases). The V end was cut by 7 bases, the J end by 0 bases, with 10 bases between. This CDR3 spans 13 amino acids. Germline CDR1 MNHEY, CDR2 SMNVEV (reference sequence).

Here the CDR3 DNA reads TGTGCCAGTAGTAGACGACAGGCCTCTAATGAAAAACTGTTTTTT. Translating it yields CASSRRQASNEKLFF. The J gene is TRBJ1-4, the V gene TRBV19, with D perhaps matching TRBD1 (6 bases). The CDR3 covers 15 residues. Trimming shortened V by 4 bases and J by 3 bases, and 12 bases separated the two germline ends. Germline-derived CDR1 and CDR2 are LNHDA and SQIVND (reference sequence).

This clone was observed a handful of times. The sample contains more than one DNA sequence encoding this CDR3. The chain joins TRBV27 to TRBJ2-7; D not resolved. V lost 5 bases and J lost 1, with 6 bases in between. The length of the CDR3 is 12 residues. The germline gives CDR1 MNHEY, CDR2 SMNVEV (reference sequence). The CDR3 bases are TGTGCCAGCAGTAGCAGGTCCTACGAGCAGTACTTC. Amino acids: CASSSRSYEQYF.

The chain carries TRBV9 and TRBJ1-5; 9 nucleotides match TRBD1. Germline V gene sequence: CDR1 SGDLS, CDR2 YYNGEE. After removal of 5 bases from V and 4 bases from J, the junction contained 4 bases not matched to a gene. The CDR3 is 14 residues long. In DNA, the CDR3 is TGTGCCAGCAGTCCCGGACAGGGGAATCAGCCCCAGCATTTT. Protein: CASSPGQGNQPQHF.

The J gene is TRBJ2-5, the V gene TRBV6-6, with 8 bases aligning to TRBD1. CDR3 length equals 14 residues. Unmatched junction bases numbered 10, after V lost 4 bases and J lost 9 bases. Germline CDR1 reads MNHNY; CDR2 reads SVGAGI (reference sequence). CDR3 sequence: CASSSLQGGLAQYF. CDR3 in DNA: TGTGCCAGCAGTTCTCTACAGGGGGGTTTGGCCCAGTACTTC.

This clone showed up just a few times. The chain has TRBV9 and TRBJ2-1, with 7 positions matching TRBD2. The CDR3 totals 17 residues. Germline assignment: CDR1 SGDLS and CDR2 YYNGEE. V shed 0 bases and J 0 bases; nucleotides not matched to a gene: 6. The CDR3 protein is CASSVGLALSSYNEQFF. In DNA, the CDR3 is TGTGCCAGCAGCGTAGGACTAGCCCTAAGCTCCTACAATGAGCAGTTCTTC. The variable domain in full, completed from reference TRBV9 and TRBJ2-1, reads DSGVTQTPKHLITATGQRVTLRCSPRSGDLSVYWYQQSLDQGLQFLIQYYNGEERAKGNILERFSAQQFPDLHSELNLSSLELGDSALYFCASSVGLALSSYNEQFFGPGTRLTVL.

J is TRBJ1-5 and V is TRBV7-2; D gene uncertain. Germline CDR1 is SGHTA and CDR2 is FQGNSA. Deletions cut 6 bases from V and 0 bases from J, with 15 bases between. This CDR3 contains 16 residues. The CDR3 here is CASSSWSSVSNQPQHF. The CDR3 coding sequence is TGTGCCAGCAGTTCCTGGTCGTCGGTTAGCAATCAGCCCCAGCATTTT.

V gene TRBV28 combines with J gene TRBJ2-7, with D perhaps matching TRBD1 (6 bases). The germline gives CDR1 MDHEN, CDR2 SYDVKM. This CDR3 has 14 amino acids. V lost 5 bases and J lost 3, with 14 bases in between. The chain's CDR3 is CASSKYRTVYEQYF. The CDR3 DNA reads TGTGCCAGCAGTAAATACCGGACAGTCTACGAGCAGTACTTC.

The chain uses TRBV29-1 and TRBJ2-1; 14 bases fit TRBD2. The CDR3 is made up of 14 amino acids. Trimming cost V 3 bases and J 9 bases; bases outside gene matches: 4. The germline V gene encodes CDR1 SQVTM and CDR2 ANQGSEA. The CDR3 is CSVEGLAGAVEQFF. CDR3 nucleotides: TGCAGCGTTGAGGGACTAGCGGGAGCGGTTGAGCAGTTCTTC.

This chain links TRBV6-5 with TRBJ1-1; TRBD1 might be the D (6 bases). This CDR3 spans 15 amino acids. Per the germline V gene, CDR1 is MNHEY and CDR2 is SVGAGI. Trimming took off 3 bases at V and 3 bases at J, with 14 bases between the two ends. CDR3 sequence (DNA): TGTGCCAGCAGTTATACAGGGAGGGGTTACACTGAAGCTTTCTTT. Protein product: CASSYTGRGYTEAFF.

The DNA for the CDR3 is TGTGCCAGCAGCTCTCCTCTGGGCGGGAGAAACACAGATACGCAGTATTTT. Amino acids: CASSSPLGGRNTDTQYF. J is TRBJ2-3 and V is TRBV11-1; 7 nucleotides align to TRBD2. The V segment lost 4 bases and the J segment 2 bases; nucleotides outside the gene matches: 12. The CDR3 extends over 17 amino acids. The V gene's germline CDR1 is SGHAT and CDR2 FQDESV (reference sequence).

This clone appeared a few times. The chain is built from TRBV28 and TRBJ2-5, with D maybe TRBD2 (5 bases). Trimming removed 3 bases from V and 5 bases from J, with 10 bases in between. CDR3 length equals 13 residues. Germline V gives CDR1 MDHEN, CDR2 SYDVKM. The CDR3 reads CASSLRRTETQYF. CDR3 sequence (DNA): TGTGCCAGCAGTTTGCGGAGGACGGAGACCCAGTACTTC.

Here the CDR3 reads CASRQGHPQETQYF. The CDR3 DNA reads TGTGCCAGTAGACAGGGGCACCCCCAAGAGACCCAGTACTTC. This chain links TRBV19 with TRBJ2-5, with 7 positions matching TRBD1. After removal of 6 bases from V and 1 base from J, the junction contained 5 bases not matched to a gene. The CDR3 loop spans 14 amino acids. Per germline, CDR1 LNHDA and CDR2 SQIVND (reference sequence). Complete variable domain (other parts from reference TRBV19 and TRBJ2-5): DGGITQSPKYLFRKEGQNVTLSCEQNLNHDAMYWYRQDPGQGLRLIYYSQIVNDFQKGDIAEGYSVSREKKESFPLTVTSAQKNPTAFYLCASRQGHPQETQYFGPGTRLLVL.

This clone was observed a few times. A read error may account for a junction end that differs from germline. The chain recombines TRBV19 with TRBJ2-7, with 12 bases lining up with TRBD1. This CDR3 has 15 residues. In germline, CDR1 is LNHDA, CDR2 SQIVND (reference sequence). In DNA form, the CDR3 reads TGTGCCAGTAGTATGGGACAGGGGGCCGGGTACGGGCAGTACTTC. This encodes CASSMGQGAGYGQYF.